The 14 T cell receptor beta chains in this list originate from one sample, sequenced in a study of cytomegalovirus exposure and HLA in healthy donors. Amplification used 60 Vbeta primers and 13 Jbeta primers. Profiled with immunoSEQ multiplex PCR; TCRdb holds only in-frame clones, not every one. The table includes 120,000 to 150,000 clones, 9.4% detected once. The material sequenced was PBMCs. These receptors came from a male donor in good health and CMV-seronegative.

About this clone itself: One end of the junction fails to match germline, which may point to a read error. In the same sample, other DNA sequences code for this CDR3. This sequence joins TRBV7-8 and TRBJ2-5, with D possibly TRBD2 on 5 matching bases. This CDR3 has 11 amino acids. Looked up from germline, CDR1 is SGHVS and CDR2 is FQNEAQ. The CDR3 DNA sequence: TGTGCAAGCAGCTTAGTCGGGGAACAGTACTTC. It codes for CASSLVGEQYF.

This sequence joins TRBV6-6 and TRBJ2-1; 7 bases agree with TRBD2. The CDR3 totals 14 residues. The V gene end was trimmed by 4 bases and the J gene end by 7 bases; junction bases not matched to a gene: 7. CDR1 and CDR2 (germline): MNHNY, SVGAGI (reference sequence). In nucleotides, the CDR3 is TGTGCCAGCAGTTTGACTAGCTGGGGGAATGAGCAGTTCTTC. Its translation is CASSLTSWGNEQFF.

This clone occurred a few times. This chain joins TRBV29-1 and TRBJ2-1; 11 bases align to TRBD2. V dropped 6 bases and J dropped 7; count of bases not matched to a gene: 14. The CDR3 consists of 16 residues. Germline CDR1 SQVTM, CDR2 ANQGSEA. The DNA for the CDR3 is TGCAGCGTAGCTGTGAATCTAGCGGGGGGCCGGAATGAGCAGTTCTTC. Translating it yields CSVAVNLAGGRNEQFF.

In its sample, this clone was seen a few times. The genes are TRBV7-2 and TRBJ2-7, with a weak D call TRBD1 (5 bases). Germline V lookup: CDR1 SGHTA, CDR2 FQGNSA. With 3 bases removed from V and 5 bases from J, the gap between germline ends came to 14 bases. The CDR3 is made up of 14 amino acids. In DNA, the CDR3 is TGTGCCAGCAGCTTGGCAGGGTTGCGGAACGAGCAGTACTTC. This translates into CASSLAGLRNEQYF.

The rearrangement joins TRBV28 to TRBJ2-3, with 8 bases matching TRBD2. Per the germline V gene, CDR1 is MDHEN and CDR2 is SYDVKM. Trimming took 1 base from V and 7 from J; bases not matched to a gene: 7. The CDR3 extends over 15 amino acids. Here the CDR3 DNA reads TGTGCCAGCAGTTTATCACTAGCGGATCCATATACGCAGTATTTT. Its translation: CASSLSLADPYTQYF.

The genes are TRBV28 and TRBJ2-3, with 7 bases fitting TRBD2. V gave up 3 bases and J gave up 0 bases; unmatched junction bases: 3. The CDR3 consists of 15 residues. In germline, CDR1 is MDHEN, CDR2 SYDVKM. The CDR3 region has the DNA TGTGCCAGCAGTTTTGGGGGGGGTAGCACAGATACGCAGTATTTT. Protein product: CASSFGGGSTDTQYF.

V and J are TRBV7-8 and TRBJ1-2; 9 nucleotides match TRBD1. The CDR3 totals 15 residues. V was clipped by 3 bases and J by 8 bases; unmatched bases: 10. CDR1 is SGHVS, CDR2 FQNEAQ, per germline. CDR3 sequence: CASSFRTGTGSGYTF. The CDR3, as DNA: TGTGCCAGCAGCTTCAGAACCGGGACAGGGTCGGGCTACACCTTC.

This clone was detected a few times. J is TRBJ1-2 and V is TRBV29-1, with D uncertain. This CDR3 is built from 13 residues. Looked up from germline, CDR1 is SQVTM and CDR2 is ANQGSEA. Trimming took 6 bases from V and 5 from J, leaving 16 bases between them. CDR3 nucleotides: TGCAGCGTCCACGCGGGCAGACAATATGGCTACACCTTC. Residues: CSVHAGRQYGYTF.

In its sample, this clone was seen a few times. The chain joins TRBV6-5 to TRBJ2-7; D remains ambiguous. Germline V gene data show CDR1 as MNHEY and CDR2 as SVGAGI. The CDR3 totals 14 residues. V was pared by 6 bases and J by 6 bases, with 18 bases between. The CDR3 spells CASSPPSSPGEQYF. DNA for the CDR3: TGTGCCAGCAGCCCTCCGTCCTCACCGGGCGAGCAGTACTTC.

This clone has only a few counts. The CDR3 sequence: CAIGSGTTSTDTQYF. CDR3 bases: TGTGCCATCGGCTCCGGGACAACTAGCACAGATACGCAGTATTTT. The chain employs TRBV2 and TRBJ2-3, with D possibly being TRBD1 (6 bases). CDR1 and CDR2 (germline): SNHLY, FYNNEI. This CDR3 spans 15 amino acids. Trimming removed 10 bases from V and 0 bases from J, with 17 bases in between.

The table lists this clone with a few counts. The V and J genes are TRBV7-2 and TRBJ1-1; a possible D gene is TRBD1 (6 bases). This CDR3 is built from 15 residues. Looked up from germline, CDR1 is SGHTA and CDR2 is FQGNSA. The ends were cut back, 3 bases at V and 1 base at J, with 12 bases in the middle. DNA for the CDR3: TGTGCCAGCAGCTTCCCCGGGACATCGAACACTGAAGCTTTCTTT. Encoded protein: CASSFPGTSNTEAFF.

This chain uses TRBV7-3 with TRBJ1-3; 7 positions agree with TRBD1. The CDR3 runs to 16 residues. The germline gives CDR1 SGHTA, CDR2 FQGTGA. The trim removed 2 bases at V and 0 bases at J, leaving 4 bases unmatched. This CDR3 is CASSLGTVLSGNTIYF. CDR3 coding DNA: TGTGCCAGCAGCTTAGGGACAGTTCTCTCTGGAAACACCATATATTTT.

A few counts support this clone. The gene calls are TRBV15 and TRBJ2-3, with D possibly being TRBD1 (6 bases). The V and J ends lost 0 bases and 5 bases respectively, with 12 bases between them. The germline gives CDR1 LNHNV, CDR2 YYDKDF (reference sequence). The CDR3 length is 15 residues. CDR3 protein: CATSRDQGLIDTQYF. Written as DNA, the CDR3 is TGTGCCACCAGCAGAGATCAGGGGCTGATAGATACGCAGTATTTT.

The rearrangement joins TRBV23-1 to TRBJ2-5; 9 nucleotides agree with TRBD1. TRBV23-1 is identified as an open reading frame with a role that is uncertain. The CDR3 loop spans 17 amino acids. V lost 0 bases, J lost 1 base, and 6 bases stayed unmatched. CDR3 sequence (DNA): TGCGCCAGCAGTCAATCTAGGGACAGGGAGCGCCAAGAGACCCAGTACTTC. It encodes CASSQSRDRERQETQYF.